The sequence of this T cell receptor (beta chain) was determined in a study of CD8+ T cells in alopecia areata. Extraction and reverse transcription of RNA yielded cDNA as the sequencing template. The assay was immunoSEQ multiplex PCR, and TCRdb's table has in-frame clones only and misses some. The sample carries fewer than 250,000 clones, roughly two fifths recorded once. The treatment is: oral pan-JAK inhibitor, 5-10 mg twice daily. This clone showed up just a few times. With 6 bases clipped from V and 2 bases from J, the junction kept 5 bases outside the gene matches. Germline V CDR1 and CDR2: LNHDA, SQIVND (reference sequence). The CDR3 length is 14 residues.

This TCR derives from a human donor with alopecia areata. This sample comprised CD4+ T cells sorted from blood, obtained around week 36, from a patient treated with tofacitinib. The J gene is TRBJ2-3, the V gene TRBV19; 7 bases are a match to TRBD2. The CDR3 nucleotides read TGTGCCAGTAGCCTCGGGGGGACCACAGATACGCAGTATTTT. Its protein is CASSLGGTTDTQYF.